This TCR beta chain was sequenced in a study of cytomegalovirus exposure and HLA in healthy donors. General study points: According to a subsequent analysis, TCR clusters identified in the first cohort showed a tendency to co-occur across the 100 to 150 validation repertoires. Both high specificity and high sensitivity reportedly marked the classifier's diagnosis of cytomegalovirus status.

This clone was detected once. Antigen: not known. The protocol was immunoSEQ multiplex PCR, while the TCRdb copy is restricted to in-frame clones and leaves out a portion. The sample has 65,000 or so clones, about 92% seen once. Trimming shortened V by 1 base and J by 3 bases, and 16 bases separated the two germline ends. CDR3 length: 17 residues. CDR1 and CDR2 (germline): SGHRS, YFSETQ. This chain connects TRBV5-1 to TRBJ1-4; D is perhaps TRBD1 (6 bases). The sample taken for sequencing was PBMCs. The TCR sequence derives from a woman aged 18 to 35 in good health and CMV-seronegative. CDR3 bases: TGCGCCAGCAGCTTGTCGAAACTCTCAGGGGCTAATGAAAAACTGTTTTTT. Residues: CASSLSKLSGANEKLFF.